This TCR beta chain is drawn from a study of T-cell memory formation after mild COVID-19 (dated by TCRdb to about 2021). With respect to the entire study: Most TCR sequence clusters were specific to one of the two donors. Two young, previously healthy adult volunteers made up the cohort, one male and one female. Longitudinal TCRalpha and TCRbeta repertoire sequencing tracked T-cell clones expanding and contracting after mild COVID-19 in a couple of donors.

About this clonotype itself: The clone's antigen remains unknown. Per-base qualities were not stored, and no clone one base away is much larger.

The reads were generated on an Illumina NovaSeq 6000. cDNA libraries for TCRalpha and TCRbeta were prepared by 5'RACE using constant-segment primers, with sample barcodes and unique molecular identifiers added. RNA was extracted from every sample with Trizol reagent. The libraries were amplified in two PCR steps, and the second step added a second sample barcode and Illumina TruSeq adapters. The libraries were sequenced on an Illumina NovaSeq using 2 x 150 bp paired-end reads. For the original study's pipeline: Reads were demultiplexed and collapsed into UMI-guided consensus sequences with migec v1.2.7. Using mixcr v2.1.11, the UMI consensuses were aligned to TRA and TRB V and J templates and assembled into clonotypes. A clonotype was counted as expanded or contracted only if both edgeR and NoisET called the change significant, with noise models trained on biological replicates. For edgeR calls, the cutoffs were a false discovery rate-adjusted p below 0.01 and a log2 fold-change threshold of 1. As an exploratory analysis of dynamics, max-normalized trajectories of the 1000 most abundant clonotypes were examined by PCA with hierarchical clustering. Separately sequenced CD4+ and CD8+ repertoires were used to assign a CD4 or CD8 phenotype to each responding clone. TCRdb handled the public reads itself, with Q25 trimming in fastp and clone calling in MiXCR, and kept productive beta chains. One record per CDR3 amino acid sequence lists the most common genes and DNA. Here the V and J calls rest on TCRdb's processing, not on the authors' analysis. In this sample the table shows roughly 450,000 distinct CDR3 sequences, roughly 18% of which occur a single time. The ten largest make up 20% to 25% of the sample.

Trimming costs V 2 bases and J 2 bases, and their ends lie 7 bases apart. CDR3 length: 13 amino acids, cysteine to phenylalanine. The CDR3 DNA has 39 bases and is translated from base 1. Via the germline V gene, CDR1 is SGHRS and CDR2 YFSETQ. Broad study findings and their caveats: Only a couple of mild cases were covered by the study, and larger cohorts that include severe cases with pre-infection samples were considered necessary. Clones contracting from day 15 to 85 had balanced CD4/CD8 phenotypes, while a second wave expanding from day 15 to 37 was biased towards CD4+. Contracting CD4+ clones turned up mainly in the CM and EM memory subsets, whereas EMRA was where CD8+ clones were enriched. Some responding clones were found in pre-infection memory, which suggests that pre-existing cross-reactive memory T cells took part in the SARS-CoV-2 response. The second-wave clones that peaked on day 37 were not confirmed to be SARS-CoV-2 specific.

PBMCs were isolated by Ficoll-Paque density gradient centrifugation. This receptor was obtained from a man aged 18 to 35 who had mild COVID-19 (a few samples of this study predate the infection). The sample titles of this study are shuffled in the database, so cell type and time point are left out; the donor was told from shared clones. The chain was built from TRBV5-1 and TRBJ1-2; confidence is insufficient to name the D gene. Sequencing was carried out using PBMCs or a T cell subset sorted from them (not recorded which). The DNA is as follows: TGCGCCAGCAGCTTCGCAGAGAACTATGGCTACACCTTC. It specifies CASSFAENYGYTF.